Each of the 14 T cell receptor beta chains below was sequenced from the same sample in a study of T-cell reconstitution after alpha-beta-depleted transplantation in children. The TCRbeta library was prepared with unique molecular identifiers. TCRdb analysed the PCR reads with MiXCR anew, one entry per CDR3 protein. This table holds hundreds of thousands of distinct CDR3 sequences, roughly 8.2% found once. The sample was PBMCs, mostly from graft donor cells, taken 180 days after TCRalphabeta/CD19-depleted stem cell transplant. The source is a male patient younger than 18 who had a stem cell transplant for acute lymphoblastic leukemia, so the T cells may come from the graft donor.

The CDR3 coding sequence is TGTGCCAGCAGCTTCCTAGCCTTCGAAAACATTCAGTACTTC. Amino acids: CASSFLAFENIQYF. This sequence joins TRBV11-2 and TRBJ2-4; D might be TRBD2 (5 bases). The CDR3 extends over 14 amino acids. V shed 3 bases and J shed 5 bases, with 11 bases lying between them. Germline V gene sequence: CDR1 SGHAT, CDR2 FQNNGV.

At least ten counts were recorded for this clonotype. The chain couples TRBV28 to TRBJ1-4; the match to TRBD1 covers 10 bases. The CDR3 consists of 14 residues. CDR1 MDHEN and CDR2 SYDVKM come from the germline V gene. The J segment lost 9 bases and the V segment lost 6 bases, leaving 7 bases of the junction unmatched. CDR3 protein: CASRLRQGAKKLFF. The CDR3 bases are TGTGCCAGCAGACTTAGACAGGGGGCGAAAAAACTGTTTTTT.

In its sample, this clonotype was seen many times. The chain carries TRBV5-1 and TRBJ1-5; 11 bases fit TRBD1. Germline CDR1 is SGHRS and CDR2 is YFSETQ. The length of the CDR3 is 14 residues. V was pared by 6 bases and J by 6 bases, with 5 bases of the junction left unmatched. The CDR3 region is CASKSGTGGQPQHF. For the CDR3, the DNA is TGCGCCAGCAAATCCGGGACAGGGGGTCAGCCCCAGCATTTT.

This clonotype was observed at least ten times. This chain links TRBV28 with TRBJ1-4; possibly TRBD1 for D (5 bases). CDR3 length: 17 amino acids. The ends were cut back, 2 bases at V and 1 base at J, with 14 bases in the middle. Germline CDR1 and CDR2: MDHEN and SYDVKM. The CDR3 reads CASSLGSGQGTNEKLFF. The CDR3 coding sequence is TGTGCCAGCAGTTTAGGTTCGGGGCAGGGAACTAATGAAAAACTGTTTTTT. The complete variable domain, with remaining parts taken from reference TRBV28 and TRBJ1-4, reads DVKVTQSSRYLVKRTGEKVFLECVQDMDHENMFWYRQDPGLGLRLIYFSYDVKMKEKGDIPEGYSVSREKKERFSLILESASTNQTSMYLCASSLGSGQGTNEKLFFGSGTQLSVL.

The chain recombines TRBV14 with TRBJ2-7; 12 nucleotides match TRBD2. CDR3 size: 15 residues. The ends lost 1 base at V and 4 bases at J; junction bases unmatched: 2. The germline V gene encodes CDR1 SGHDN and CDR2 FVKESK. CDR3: CASSQGLAGVYEQYF. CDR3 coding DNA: TGTGCCAGCAGCCAAGGACTAGCGGGAGTGTACGAGCAGTACTTC.

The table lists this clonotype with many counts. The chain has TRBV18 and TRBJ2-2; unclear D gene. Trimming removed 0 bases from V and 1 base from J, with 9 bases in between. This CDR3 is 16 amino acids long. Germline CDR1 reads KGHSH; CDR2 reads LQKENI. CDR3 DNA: TGTGCCAGCTCACCACCGGGCGCGGAGAACACCGGGGAGCTGTTTTTT. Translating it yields CASSPPGAENTGELFF.

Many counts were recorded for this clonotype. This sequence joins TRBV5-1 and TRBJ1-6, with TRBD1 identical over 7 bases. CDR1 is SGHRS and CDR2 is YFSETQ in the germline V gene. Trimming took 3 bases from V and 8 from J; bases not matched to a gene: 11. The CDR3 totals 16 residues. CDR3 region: CASSSYGTEEDSPLHF. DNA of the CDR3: TGCGCCAGCAGCTCATATGGGACAGAGGAAGATTCACCCCTCCACTTT.

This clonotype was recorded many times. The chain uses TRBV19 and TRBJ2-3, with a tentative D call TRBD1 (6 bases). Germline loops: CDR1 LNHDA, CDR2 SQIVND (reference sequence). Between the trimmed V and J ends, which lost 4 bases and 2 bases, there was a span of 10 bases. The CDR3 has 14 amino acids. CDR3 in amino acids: CASSTDRVTDTQYF. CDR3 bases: TGTGCCAGTAGTACGGACAGAGTCACAGATACGCAGTATTTT. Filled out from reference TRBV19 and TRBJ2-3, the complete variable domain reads DGGITQSPKYLFRKEGQNVTLSCEQNLNHDAMYWYRQDPGQGLRLIYYSQIVNDFQKGDIAEGYSVSREKKESFPLTVTSAQKNPTAFYLCASSTDRVTDTQYFGPGTRLTVL.

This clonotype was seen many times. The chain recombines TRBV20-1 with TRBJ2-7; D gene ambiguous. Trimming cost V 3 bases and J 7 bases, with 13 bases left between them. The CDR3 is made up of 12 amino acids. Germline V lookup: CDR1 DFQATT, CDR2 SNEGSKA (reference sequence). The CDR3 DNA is TGCAGTGCTAGTTCCGTCGGGCAGGAGCAGTACTTC. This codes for CSASSVGQEQYF.

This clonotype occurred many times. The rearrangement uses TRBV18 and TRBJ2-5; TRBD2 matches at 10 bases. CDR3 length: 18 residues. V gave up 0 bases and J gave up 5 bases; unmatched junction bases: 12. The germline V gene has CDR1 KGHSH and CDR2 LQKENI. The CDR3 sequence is CASSPPGLAGDSGETQYF. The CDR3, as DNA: TGTGCCAGCTCACCACCTGGGCTAGCGGGAGATTCCGGGGAGACCCAGTACTTC.

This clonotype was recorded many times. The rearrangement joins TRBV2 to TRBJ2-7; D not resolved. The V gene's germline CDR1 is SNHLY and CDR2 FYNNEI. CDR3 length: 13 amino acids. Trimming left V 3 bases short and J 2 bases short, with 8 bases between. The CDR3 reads CASSEDRPYEQYF. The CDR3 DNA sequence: TGTGCCAGCAGTGAGGACCGCCCCTACGAGCAGTACTTC.

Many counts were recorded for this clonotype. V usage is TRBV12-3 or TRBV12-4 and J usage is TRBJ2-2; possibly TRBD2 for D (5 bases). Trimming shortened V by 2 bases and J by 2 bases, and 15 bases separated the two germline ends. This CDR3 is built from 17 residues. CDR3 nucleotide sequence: TGTGCCAGCAGTTTACTACCGGGCGGGCCCAACACCGGGGAGCTGTTTTTT. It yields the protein CASSLLPGGPNTGELFF.

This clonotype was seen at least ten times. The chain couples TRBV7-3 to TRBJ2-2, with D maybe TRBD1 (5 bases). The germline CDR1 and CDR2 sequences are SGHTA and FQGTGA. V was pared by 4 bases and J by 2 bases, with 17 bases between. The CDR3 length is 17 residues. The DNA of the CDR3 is TGTGCCAGCAGCTCGCCTCAGACAGAACCTAACACCGGGGAGCTGTTTTTT. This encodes CASSSPQTEPNTGELFF. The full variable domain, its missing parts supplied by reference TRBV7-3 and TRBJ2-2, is GAGVSQTPSNKVTEKGKYVELRCDPISGHTALYWYRQSLGQGPEFLIYFQGTGAADDSGLPNDRFFAVRPEGSVSTLKIQRTERGDSAVYLCASSSPQTEPNTGELFFGEGSRLTVL.

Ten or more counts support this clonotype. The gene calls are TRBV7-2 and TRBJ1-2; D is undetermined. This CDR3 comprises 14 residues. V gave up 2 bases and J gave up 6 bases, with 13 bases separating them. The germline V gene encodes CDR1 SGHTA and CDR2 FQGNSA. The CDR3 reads CASSLWASWHGYTF. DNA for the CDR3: TGTGCCAGCAGCTTATGGGCAAGCTGGCATGGCTACACCTTC.